This T cell receptor beta chain stems from a study of blood T cell repertoires in COVID-19. Study in general: The United States, Italy and Spain supplied acute and convalescent COVID-19 samples. The cDNA or gDNA used as material had been derived from T cells, B-cell-depleted T cells, or PBMCs.

CDR3 size: 16 residues. CDR1 is MDHEN and CDR2 is SYDVKM in the germline V gene. Losses at the gene ends were 3 bases for V and 11 bases for J; bases not matched to a gene: 15. Original analysis: How many nucleated cells were present was estimated from reference gene primer amplification. Sequencing used immunoSEQ multiplex PCR; TCRdb keeps in-frame clones, though not all of them. For V, J and clone size, that table is used; D and trimming come from the DNA. The sample records about 300,000 clones, about 82% being singletons. The specimen sequenced was peripheral blood. This receptor was identified in a woman aged 50 to 60 with acute or convalescent COVID-19. The J gene is TRBJ1-4, the V gene TRBV28, with TRBD1 matching over 7 bases. CDR3 protein: CASSFYRDSKMYKLFF. CDR3 nucleotides: TGTGCCAGCAGTTTTTACAGGGACAGCAAAATGTACAAACTGTTTTTT.